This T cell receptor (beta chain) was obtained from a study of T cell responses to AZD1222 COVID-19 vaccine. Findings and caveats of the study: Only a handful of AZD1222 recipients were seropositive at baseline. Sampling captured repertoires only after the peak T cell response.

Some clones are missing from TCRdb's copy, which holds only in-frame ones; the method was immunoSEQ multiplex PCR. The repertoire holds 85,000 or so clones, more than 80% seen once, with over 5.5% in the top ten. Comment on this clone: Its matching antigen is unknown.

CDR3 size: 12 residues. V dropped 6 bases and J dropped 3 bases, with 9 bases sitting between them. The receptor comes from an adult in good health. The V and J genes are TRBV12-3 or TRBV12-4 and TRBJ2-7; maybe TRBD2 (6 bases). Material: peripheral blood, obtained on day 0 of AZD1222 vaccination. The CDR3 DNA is TGTGCCAGCAGCCACGGGGGCTACGAGCAGTACTTC. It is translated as CASSHGGYEQYF.